This TCR beta chain came from a study of monozygotic twins with cystic fibrosis. Whole-study context: With about 15 PCR cycles, barcoded libraries came from about 2.9 micrograms of fragmented DNA.

The table came from immunoSEQ multiplex PCR; TCRdb's copy has only in-frame clones and leaves some out. The sample shows under 20,000 clones, less than 95% of them seen only once. As regards this clone: Sequence at one end of the junction differs from germline and may be a read error.

The germline CDR1 and CDR2 sequences are SGHTS and YDEGEE. CDR3 length: 14 amino acids. The source is a girl aged 2 to 9 with cystic fibrosis. The source material was blood. The chain carries TRBV5-8 and TRBJ2-4; possibly TRBD1 for D (7 bases). CDR3 region: CASSGGTAENIQYF. The CDR3 DNA is TGTGCCAGCAGCGGAGGGACAGCCGAAAACATTCAGTACTTC.